This T cell receptor (beta chain) was obtained from a study of blood T cell repertoires in COVID-19. Across the study: Samples came from the United States, Italy and Spain, spanning acute and convalescent COVID-19.

Authors' analysis steps: Using reference gene primer amplification, nucleated cell counts were estimated. Some clones are missing from TCRdb's copy, which holds only in-frame ones; the method was immunoSEQ multiplex PCR. Clone size and V and J calls were adopted from that table, with D and trimming inferred from the DNA. The sample consists of under 300,000 clones, around 81% of them appearing once. The CDR3 is 15 residues long. Germline assignment: CDR1 LGHNA and CDR2 YNFKEQ. The V segment lost 4 bases and the J segment 3 bases; nucleotides outside the gene matches: 4. This clonotype was obtained from a woman in her sixties with active or convalescent COVID-19. Material: peripheral blood. The chain combines TRBV4-2 with TRBJ2-3; 10 bases agree with TRBD2. The CDR3 spells CASSLAGGGTDTQYF. The DNA of the CDR3 is TGTGCCAGCAGCCTAGCGGGGGGAGGTACAGATACGCAGTATTTT.